This TCR beta chain is drawn from a study of breast tumors, draining lymph nodes, adjacent tissues. The CDR3 contains 16 residues. Germline CDR1 reads WSHSY; CDR2 reads SAAADI. V lost 5 bases and J lost 2; bases outside the gene matches: 3. One entry per CDR3 protein, called by TCRdb with MiXCR from the multiplex PCR reads. The table has under 85,000 distinct CDR3 sequences, roughly 19% seen once. This clonotype was detected many times. Samples came from axillary lymph nodes draining the breast cancer. The source is a female donor with breast cancer. Some clones in this sample may be carry-over from other donors' samples. The chain couples TRBV10-2 to TRBJ2-2, with 12 nucleotides matching TRBD1. Sequenced material: axillary lymph node tissue. CDR3 DNA: TGCGCCAGCAGTCGGGACAGGGGGCTAAACACCGGGGAGCTGTTTTTT. Translation: CASSRDRGLNTGELFF.